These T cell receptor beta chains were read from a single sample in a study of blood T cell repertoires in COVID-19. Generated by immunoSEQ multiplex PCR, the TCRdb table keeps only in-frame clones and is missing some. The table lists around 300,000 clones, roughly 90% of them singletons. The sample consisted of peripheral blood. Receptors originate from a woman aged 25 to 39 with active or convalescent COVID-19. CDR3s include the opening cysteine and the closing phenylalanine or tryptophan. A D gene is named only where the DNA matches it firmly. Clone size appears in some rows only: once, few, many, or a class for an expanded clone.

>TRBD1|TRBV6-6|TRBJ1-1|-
TGTGCCAGCATCCCAGCCGAGGACAGGGCGGTCACTGAAGCTTTCTTT
CASIPAEDRAVTEAFF
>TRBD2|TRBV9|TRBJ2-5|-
TGTGCCAGCAGCGTAGATTGGTCGCGGGGGGGAGAGACCCAGTACTTC
CASSVDWSRGGETQYF
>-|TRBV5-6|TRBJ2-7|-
TGTGCCAGCAGCTTGGGCAGGTTATACGAGCAGTACTTC
CASSLGRLYEQYF
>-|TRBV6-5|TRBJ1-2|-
TGTGCCAGCAGGGAGTACAGGGTCGGATATGGCTACACCTTC
CASREYRVGYGYTF
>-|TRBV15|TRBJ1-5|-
TGTGCCACCAGCCCAAGTGGATGGGGGCAAAGCAATCAGCCCCAGCATTTT
CATSPSGWGQSNQPQHF
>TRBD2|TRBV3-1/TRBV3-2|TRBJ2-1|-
TGTGCCAGCAGCCGCGGGACTAGCGGGGGGGCCGTCAATGAGCAGTTCTTC
CASSRGTSGGAVNEQFF
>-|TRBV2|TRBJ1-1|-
TGTGCCAGCAGTCCCAGGCTGGGGGGCACTGAAGCTTTCTTT
CASSPRLGGTEAFF
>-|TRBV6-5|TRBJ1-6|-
TGTGCCAGCAGTTACTCACCCGGTACACCCCTCCACTTT
CASSYSPGTPLHF
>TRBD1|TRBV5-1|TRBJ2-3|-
TGCGCCAGCAGCTTGGGGGACAGACCTAGCACAGATACGCAGTATTTT
CASSLGDRPSTDTQYF
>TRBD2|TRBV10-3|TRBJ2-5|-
TGTGCCATCAGTGAGTCGACTAGCGGGGGCTCGGGGGAGACCCAGTACTTC
CAISESTSGGSGETQYF
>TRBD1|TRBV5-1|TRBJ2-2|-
TGCGCCAGCAGAAGGACAGGGACGAACACCGGGGAGCTGTTTTTT
CASRRTGTNTGELFF
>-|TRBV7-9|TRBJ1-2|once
TGTGCCAGCAGCTTAGCCGGTTCTGGCTATGGCTACACCTTC
CASSLAGSGYGYTF
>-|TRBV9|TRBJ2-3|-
TGTGCCAGCAGCGCCCTCGGACATGGCACAGATACGCAGTATTTT
CASSALGHGTDTQYF
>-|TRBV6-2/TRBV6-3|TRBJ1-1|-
TGTGCCAGCAGTCGACAGGTCCCGATCAGGGGCACTGAAGCTTTCTTT
CASSRQVPIRGTEAFF
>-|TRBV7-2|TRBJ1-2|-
TGTGCCAGCAGCTGTACGGACTGTGCCTATGGCTACACCTTC
CASSCTDCAYGYTF
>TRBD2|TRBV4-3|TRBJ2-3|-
TGCGCCAGCAGCCAGGGACTAGCGGGTACAGATACGCAGTATTTT
CASSQGLAGTDTQYF
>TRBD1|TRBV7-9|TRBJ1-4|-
TGTGCCAGCAGCTCATTTTACAGGGGGGAAAAACTGTTTTTT
CASSSFYRGEKLFF
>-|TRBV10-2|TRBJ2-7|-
TGCGCCAGCAGTACCTCCCGCTGCGGGCAGTACTTC
CASSTSRCGQYF
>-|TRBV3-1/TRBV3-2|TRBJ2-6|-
TGTGCCAGCAGCCAAGTGAGGTTCTCTGGGGCCAACGTCCTGACTTTC
CASSQVRFSGANVLTF
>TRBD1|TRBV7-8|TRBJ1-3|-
TGTGCCAGCAGCTTAAGGGGACAGATCTACTCTGGAAACACCATATATTTT
CASSLRGQIYSGNTIYF
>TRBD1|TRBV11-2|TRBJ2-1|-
TGTGCCAGCAGCTTAGTGCCACCGGGACAGGGGGTCAATGAGCAGTTCTTC
CASSLVPPGQGVNEQFF
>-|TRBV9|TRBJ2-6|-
TGTGCCAGCAGCGTCCCGGGCTCTGGGGCCAACGTCCTGACTTTC
CASSVPGSGANVLTF
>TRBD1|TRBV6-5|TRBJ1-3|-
TGTGCCAGCAGGCTTTCAGGGGGCCCTGGAAACACCATATATTTT
CASRLSGGPGNTIYF
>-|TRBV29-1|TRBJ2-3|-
TGCAGCGTTCTGGGGCGCGGCACAGATACGCAGTATTTT
CSVLGRGTDTQYF